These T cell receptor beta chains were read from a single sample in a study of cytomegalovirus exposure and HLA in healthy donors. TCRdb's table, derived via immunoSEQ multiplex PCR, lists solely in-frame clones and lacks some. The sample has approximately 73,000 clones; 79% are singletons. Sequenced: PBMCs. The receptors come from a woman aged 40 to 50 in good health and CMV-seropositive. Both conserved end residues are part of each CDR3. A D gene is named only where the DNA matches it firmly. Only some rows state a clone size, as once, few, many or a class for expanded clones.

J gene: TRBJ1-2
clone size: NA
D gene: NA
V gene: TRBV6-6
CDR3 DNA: TGTGCCAGCAGTTCCCAGGAAATTGATGGCTACACCTTC
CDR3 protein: CASSSQEIDGYTF

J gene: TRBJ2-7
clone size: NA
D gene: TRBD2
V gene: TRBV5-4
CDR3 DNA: TGTGCCAGCAGCTTCGGCCTAGCGGGGACTTACGAGCAGTACTTC
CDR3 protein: CASSFGLAGTYEQYF

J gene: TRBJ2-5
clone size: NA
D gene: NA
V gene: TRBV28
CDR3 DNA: TGTGCCAGCAGTTTAGTTTCCGGGGGAAGGGAGACCCAGTACTTC
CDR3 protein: CASSLVSGGRETQYF

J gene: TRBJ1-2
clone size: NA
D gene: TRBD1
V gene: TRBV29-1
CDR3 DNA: TGCAGCGTTCTCCGGGACAGGGAGGACTATGGCTACACCTTC
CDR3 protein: CSVLRDREDYGYTF

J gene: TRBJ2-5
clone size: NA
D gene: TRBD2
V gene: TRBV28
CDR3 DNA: TGTGCCAGCAGTTTCTTAGCGGGAGGGCAAGAGACCCAGTACTTC
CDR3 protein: CASSFLAGGQETQYF

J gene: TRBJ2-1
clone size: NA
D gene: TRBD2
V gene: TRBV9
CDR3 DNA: TGTGCCAGCAGCGTAACTAGCGGGGGTGAGCAGTTCTTC
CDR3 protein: CASSVTSGGEQFF

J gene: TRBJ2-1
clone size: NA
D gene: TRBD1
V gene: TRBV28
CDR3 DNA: TGTGCCAGCAGTGAGGACAGGGGGCACTCCTACAATGAGCAGTTCTTC
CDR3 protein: CASSEDRGHSYNEQFF

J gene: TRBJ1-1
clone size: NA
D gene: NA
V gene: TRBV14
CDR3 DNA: TGTGCCAGCAGCCAGTGGGAGGGTTGGTATACTGAAGCTTTCTTT
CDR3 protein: CASSQWEGWYTEAFF

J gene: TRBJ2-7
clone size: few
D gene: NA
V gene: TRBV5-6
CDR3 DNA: TGTGCCAGCAGCTTCCCCGGACACAGCTACGAGCAGTACTTC
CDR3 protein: CASSFPGHSYEQYF

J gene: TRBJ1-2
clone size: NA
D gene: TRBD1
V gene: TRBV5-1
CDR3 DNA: TGCGCCAGCAGCCCGGGGACAGGGGATGGCTACACCTTC
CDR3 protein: CASSPGTGDGYTF

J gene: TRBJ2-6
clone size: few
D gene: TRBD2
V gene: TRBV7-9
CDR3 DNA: TGTGCCAGCAGCCCGAAGACTAGCGGGACCCTCTCTGGGGCCAACGTCCTGACTTTC
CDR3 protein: CASSPKTSGTLSGANVLTF

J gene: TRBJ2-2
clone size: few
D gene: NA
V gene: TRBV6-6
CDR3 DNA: TGTGCCAGCAAACAGGAGGGAACCGGGGAGCTGTTTTTT
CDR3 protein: CASKQEGTGELFF

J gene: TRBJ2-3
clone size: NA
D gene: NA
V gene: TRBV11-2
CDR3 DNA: TGTGCCAGCAGCCCTTCGGGTCCTGGTACGCAGTATTTT
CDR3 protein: CASSPSGPGTQYF

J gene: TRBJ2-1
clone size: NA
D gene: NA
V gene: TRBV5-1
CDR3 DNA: TGCGCCAGCAGCTTGTACGCGGGAAGATACAATGAGCAGTTCTTC
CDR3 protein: CASSLYAGRYNEQFF

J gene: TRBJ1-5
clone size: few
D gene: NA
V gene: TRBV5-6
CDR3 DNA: TGTGCCAGCACACCGTGGGGCCGCAATCAGCCCCAGCATTTT
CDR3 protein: CASTPWGRNQPQHF

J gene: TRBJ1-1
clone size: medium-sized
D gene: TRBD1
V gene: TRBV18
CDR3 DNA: TGTGCCAGCTCACCCGGGACAGTACAAGAAGCTTTCTTT
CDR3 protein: CASSPGTVQEAFF

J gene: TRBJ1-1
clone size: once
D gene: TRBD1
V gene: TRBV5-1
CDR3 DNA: TGCGCCAGCAGCATTGACAGGGGGACTGAAGCTTTCTTT
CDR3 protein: CASSIDRGTEAFF

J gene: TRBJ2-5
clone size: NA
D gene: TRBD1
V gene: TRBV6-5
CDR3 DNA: TGTGCCAGCAGTTTCCCGACAGGGGGCGGGGAGACCCAGTACTTC
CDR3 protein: CASSFPTGGGETQYF

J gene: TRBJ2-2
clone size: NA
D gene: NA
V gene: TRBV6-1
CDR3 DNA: TGTGCCAGCAGTGAAGTCTTATCTATTTCCGGGGAGCTGTTTTTT
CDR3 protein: CASSEVLSISGELFF

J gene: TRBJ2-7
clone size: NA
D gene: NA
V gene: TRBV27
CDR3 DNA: TGTGCCAGCAGTTTTTTTGCCCCGGCGCGGGACCGCTACAATTACTCCTACGAGCAGTACTTC
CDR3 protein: CASSFFAPARDRYNYSYEQYF

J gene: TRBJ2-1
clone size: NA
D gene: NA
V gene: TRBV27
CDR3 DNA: TGTGCCAGCAGTTTAGCAGGGGTTAACTACAATGAGCAGTTCTTC
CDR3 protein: CASSLAGVNYNEQFF

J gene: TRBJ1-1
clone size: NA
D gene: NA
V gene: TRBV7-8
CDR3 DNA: TGTGCCAGCAGCTTAGGGGCAGGGAGGGCTTTCTTT
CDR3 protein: CASSLGAGRAFF

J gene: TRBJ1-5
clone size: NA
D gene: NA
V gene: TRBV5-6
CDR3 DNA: TGTGCCAGCAGCTTGTCAGGGGCGAGTCGCAATCAGCCCCAGCATTTT
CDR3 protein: CASSLSGASRNQPQHF

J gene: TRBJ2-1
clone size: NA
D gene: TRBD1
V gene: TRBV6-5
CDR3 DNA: TGTGCCAGCAGTTATTGGACAGGGAACTTCTACAATGAGCAGTTCTTC
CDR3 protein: CASSYWTGNFYNEQFF

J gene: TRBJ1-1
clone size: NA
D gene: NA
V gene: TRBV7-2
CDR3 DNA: TGTGCCAGCAGCTTACATCGAGGGACTGAAGCTTTCTTT
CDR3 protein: CASSLHRGTEAFF

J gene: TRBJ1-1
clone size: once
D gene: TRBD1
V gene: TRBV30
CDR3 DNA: TGTGCCTGGGGCCAGGGGGACAACACTGAAGCTTTCTTT
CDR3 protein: CAWGQGDNTEAFF

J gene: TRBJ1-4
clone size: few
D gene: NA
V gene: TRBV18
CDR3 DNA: TGTGCCAGCTCAAGACAGGTGAATGAAAAACTGTTTTTT
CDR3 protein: CASSRQVNEKLFF

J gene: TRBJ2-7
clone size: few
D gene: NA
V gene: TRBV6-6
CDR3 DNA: TGTGCCAGCAGTACCGACAGAGAGCAGTACTTC
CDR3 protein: CASSTDREQYF